These 2 T cell receptor beta chains were all obtained from the same sample, sequenced in a study of cytomegalovirus exposure and HLA in healthy donors. This PCR relied on a set of 60 Vbeta primers and 13 Jbeta primers. The assay was immunoSEQ multiplex PCR, and TCRdb's table has in-frame clones only and misses some. Among 150,000 to 200,000 clones listed, approximately 71% were seen once. Sequencing was carried out using PBMCs. The receptors were sampled from a woman between 18 and 29 years old in good health and CMV-seropositive.

This clone was observed a few times. The chain has TRBV27 and TRBJ2-1; possibly TRBD1 for D (6 bases). From germline, CDR1 is MNHEY and CDR2 SMNVEV (reference sequence). V was cut by 4 bases and J by 3 bases, with 25 bases left in between. The length of the CDR3 is 19 residues. The CDR3 nucleotides are TGTGCCAGCAGTTCACCACTACAGGGAAGTGAAGTTTTCTACAATGAGCAGTTCTTC. Translation: CASSSPLQGSEVFYNEQFF.

This clone was seen a single time. This chain connects TRBV18 to TRBJ2-5, with D tentatively TRBD2 (5 bases). The V gene lost 5 bases and the J gene lost 2 bases, with 9 bases spanning the gap. This CDR3 comprises 13 residues. Germline values: CDR1 KGHSH, CDR2 LQKENI. CDR3 amino acids: CASSGSLQETQYF. Here the CDR3 DNA reads TGTGCCAGCTCAGGGAGTCTTCAAGAGACCCAGTACTTC.